This T cell receptor beta chain comes out of a study of breast tumors, draining lymph nodes, adjacent tissues. Study observations and caveats: Luminal-like breast cancer showed significantly greater tumor-nontumor repertoire similarity than basal-like breast cancer did. Most tumor T cells seemingly derive from lymph node, then expand in tumor. Tumor T cell lymph node origin was a supported hypothesis, not proven. Tumors had less TCR diversity than lymph nodes, more than nontumor tissue.

TCRdb independently ran MiXCR on the multiplex PCR reads; one entry per CDR3 protein. The repertoire has about 15,000 distinct CDR3 sequences, around 57% of them found once; the top ten carry roughly 31%. Details on this clonotype: Its antigen is unidentified.

Per the germline V gene, CDR1 is SGHVS and CDR2 is FQNEAQ. Trimming took off 2 bases at V and 1 base at J, with 12 bases between the two ends. This CDR3 comprises 16 residues. V gene TRBV7-8 combines with J gene TRBJ1-5; D ambiguous. Sequenced sample: tumor-adjacent breast tissue. The TCR was taken from a female donor with breast cancer. Some clones in this sample may be carry-over from other donors' samples. The CDR3 is CASSLWPPGSNQPQHF. CDR3 DNA: TGTGCCAGCAGCTTATGGCCGCCCGGGAGCAATCAGCCCCAGCATTTT.